This section outlines one T cell receptor (beta chain) sequence together with its context. Its antigen specificity is not known. No base quality values were provided; no much bigger clone lies one nucleotide off. This specimen comes from a study of cytomegalovirus exposure and HLA in healthy donors (dated 2017 in TCRdb). Regarding the study in general: An earlier analysis of 587 of the donors reported 250 to 300 Gb of sequence data and 95 million to 130 million unique TCR beta sequences obtained from approximately 180 million T cells. About 330 gigabases of sequencing data and around 80 million unique TCR sequences made up an early release that covered over 550 HLA-typed donors. Among the approximately 400 genotyped donors, 81% belonged to the genetic ancestry cluster associated with self-reported Caucasian donors. The study was designed to test whether signatures of past pathogen exposure could be identified by cataloging public T cell receptors. The study used immunosequencing to profile the T cell repertoires of under 700 subjects and linked those repertoires to cytomegalovirus serostatus. In addition to the first cohort of 666 subjects, a separate validation cohort of about 120 different subjects was used. To predict cytomegalovirus infection status, the study brought together high-throughput TCR immunosequencing, statistical association of individual TCRs with disease status, and machine learning. In a later analysis, previously published TCR beta repertoires from 500 to 750 donors were re-analyzed and high-resolution HLA genotyping was added so that TCR occurrence patterns could be studied. The later analysis used no new phenotypic data to find candidate immune exposures, relying instead on TCR beta sequences and their occurrence across donors. In an earlier analysis of more than 550 of the donors, high-throughput TCR beta sequencing was used to judge whether each TCR beta V gene segment behaved as functional or pseudogenic. Donor age, sex, ethnicity and CMV serostatus were compiled alongside the repertoire data. A later genetic analysis took genome-wide SNP genotypes for about 55% of the roughly 670 donors and used that subset as a discovery cohort. Every discovery cohort repertoire had been produced on one sequencing platform. Class I and class II HLA loci were covered by the typing at four-digit resolution. Typing coverage differed by locus: A, B, C, DRB1 and DQB1 were typed in about 629-640 donors, DQA1 in 522, DPA1 in 606, and DPB1 in 400 to 480. Four to six DR-DQ haplotypes were handled as single units for association and clustering because linkage in the cohort was strong. On average, roughly 250,000 unique TCR beta nucleotide sequences were sequenced per donor among 350 to 400 genotyped donors of the cohort, with roughly 20% of those sequences being non-productive. Overall results and qualifications from the work: Because counts were too low, roughly 18 rarely observed V segments, including chromosome 9 orphons, were left out of the earlier analysis of some 600 of the donors. Most CMV-associated TCR beta chains appeared to be HLA-restricted in a later analysis, and the HLA associations seemed to be driven largely by CMV exposure. A group of highly shared sequence variants was considered likely to be a technical artifact of the sequencing pipeline. In a later analysis, TCR association rates were found to vary across HLA loci, with the most associated TCRs seen for DRB1 alleles and the fewest for HLA-C alleles. In vitro tests confirmed that three of the cytomegalovirus-associated TCR beta chains recognize cytomegalovirus antigens. Across donors, most TCR sequences were observed very rarely, whereas some public TCRs were present in many individuals. Sequencing depth was assumed to be roughly uniform across donors in the presence/absence analyses, though that assumption may not hold. The only immune exposure information available for the cohort was CMV serostatus. The authors suggested that the approach could potentially be extended to other disease states and immunological phenotypes. A further reported finding was that TCR beta sequences accurately predicted the HLA-A and HLA-B alleles for most subjects in the first cohort. An association between a missense DCLRE1C variant and V-gene and J-gene trimming of TCR beta chains was found in a later genetic analysis and replicated in an independent cohort. A total of 150 or so TCR beta chains were listed by the study as associated with cytomegalovirus. A later analysis found that HLA-associated TCR beta chains were more clonally expanded and had lower generation probabilities than equally common non-associated chains. Linkage disequilibrium might explain the correlated functional status among segregating V segments, but an unknown experimental factor could not be ruled out. Strong co-occurrence of HLA alleles, especially DR and DQ, made assigning TCR associations to individual alleles difficult. Specific HLA alleles were associated with 15,000 to 20,000 TCR beta sequences at a false discovery rate of 0.05 in a later analysis. The cohort was sequenced for TCR beta chains only, and without alpha or paired-chain data the features that could be detected were limited. Compared with the roughly 600-donor mean, donors in an Asian-associated ancestry cluster had fewer N-insertions in productive TCRs, according to a later genetic analysis. In both the original and validation cohorts, the classifier was reported to diagnose cytomegalovirus status with high specificity and sensitivity. Broadly in line with IMGT annotations, most TCR beta V segments showed up in productive rearrangements about 90% or about 30% of the time in an earlier analysis of roughly 590 of the donors. Because some donors lacked HLA typing at each locus, the association tests relied only on the typed subset. Several of the top co-occurrence clusters appeared to be linked to parvovirus B19, influenza, CMV and Epstein-Barr virus, according to a later analysis. Because the 87-base-pair reads could not distinguish some IMGT-functional V segments, including TRBV6-2 and TRBV6-3, those segments were excluded.

Between the V and J ends, shortened by 4 bases and 8 bases respectively, the junction contains 15 bases. As encoded in the germline V gene, CDR1 is SGHDT while CDR2 is YYEEEE. From its cysteine to its phenylalanine, the CDR3 spans 13 amino acids. This entry keeps only the CDR3 DNA: 39 bases, framed from base 1. The cohort comprised 550 to 700 healthy bone marrow donors. At the time of sampling, all cohort members were nominally healthy, though unrecorded immune exposures were likely present. The donor was CMV seronegative and was included in the group of a few hundred seronegative cohort members. A peripheral blood sample was provided by each donor, and peripheral blood mononuclear cells were used for TCR beta sequencing. Genomic DNA was extracted from the blood cell samples with the Qiagen DNeasy Blood Extraction Kit. The receptor library was made with the immunoSEQ multiplex PCR assay. For the multiplex PCR, a mixture combining 60 forward primers for TCR Vbeta segments and 13 reverse primers for TCR Jbeta segments was used. The CDR3 region of rearranged TCR beta genes was amplified from genomic DNA with a multiplex PCR assay. The Illumina HiSeq System was used to sequence the amplified TCR beta libraries as 87-base-pair reads. As for the original processing: In a later analysis, some 80 million unique TCR beta chains were counted across the 650 to 750 repertoires, and around 11 million of these chains were shared by at least two donors. A nearest-neighbor algorithm error-corrected the raw reads and collapsed the reads into unique sequences, merging closely related sequences to remove PCR and sequencing errors. Alignment of CDR3 sequences to IMGT reference sequences was used to assign V, D and J gene segments. For a sequence to be retained, a match of at least six nucleotides was required to both a V gene segment and a J gene segment. A rearrangement counted as productive if the CDR3 had no stop codons and remained in frame with V and J, and every other rearrangement counted as non-productive. Following IMGT convention, CDR3 was defined as the stretch from the second conserved V-encoded cysteine to the conserved J-encoded phenylalanine. Sequences without an unambiguous match to a single V gene segment were excluded from the earlier analysis of 450 to 650 of the donors. An earlier analysis of approximately 590 of the donors called V segments functional above 56.7% productive rearrangements and segregating when the between-donor standard deviation exceeded 5%. A statistical classification framework was built to diagnose cytomegalovirus status from the catalog of TCR beta chain sequences. In a later analysis, TCR nucleotide sequences were compared against IMGT/GENE-DB human TR gene sequences so that V and J genes could be assigned. The TCRdist pipeline was used in a later analysis to assign CDR3 sequences and most-parsimonious VDJ recombination scenarios. A later analysis defined each TCR beta chain by its CDR3 amino acid sequence plus V-gene family, and excluded reads lacking a unique V-gene family. In a later analysis, fewer than 650 highly shared, low-generation-probability nucleotide sequences were removed to address suspected cross-contamination and a sequencing artifact. In a later analysis, a clonal expansion index was calculated for each public chain from normalized within-repertoire ranks of inferred template counts. Generation probabilities in a later analysis came from a VDJ recombination model fitted to out-of-frame rearrangements, and those results were checked against IGoR. Hypergeometric tests were used in a later analysis to score TCR-TCR, TCR-HLA and TCR-CMV co-occurrence, with a repertoire-size bias correction applied to the TCR pairs. In a later analysis, false discovery rates were estimated by permuting HLA or CMV assignments 20 times. A later analysis grouped co-occurring TCRs with DBSCAN, adding TCRdist sequence similarity when clustering within HLA-allele-positive subsets. Repertoires with fewer than 30,000 or more than 120,000 public chains were left out of co-occurrence clustering, as were about 5 repertoires with anomalous nucleotide sharing. TCRdb holds this immuneACCESS table with in-frame rearrangements only. Some clones are missing; in checked studies, unresolved V genes explain under half, and the rest has no known cause. V and J calls and clone size are given by that table; D and trimming were obtained from the DNA. This sample holds some 130,000 clones; 79% were observed only once. Of the sample, about 2% falls within the top ten clones.

The source of this sequence is a man aged 18 to 29 in good health and CMV-seronegative. Sample: PBMCs. The rearrangement joined TRBV5-6 to TRBJ1-1; the D gene cannot be named for sure. The DNA is as follows: TGTGCCAGCAGCCGGCCCGGGAGGCAAGAAGCTTTCTTT. This encodes CASSRPGRQEAFF.